The 30 T cell receptor beta chains in this list originate from one sample, sequenced in a study of blood T cells in healthy people across ages. Next came a second PCR, run for about 6 to 12 cycles, which used a sample-barcoded 5' primer along with a J-beta primer mix. A single record per CDR3 protein comes from TCRdb applying MiXCR to the 5' RACE reads. Here the sample spans about 320,000 distinct CDR3 sequences, roughly 29% being singletons. Input material: blood. These receptors all stem from a woman aged 70-85 years in good health.

Only a few counts were recorded for this clonotype. CDR3 DNA: TGCAGTGCTAGAGATCAAAAGGGCCACTATGGCTACACCTTC. This gives the protein CSARDQKGHYGYTF. The V and J genes are TRBV20-1 and TRBJ1-2; D gene unclear. The CDR3 extends over 14 amino acids. Looked up from germline, CDR1 is DFQATT and CDR2 is SNEGSKA (reference sequence). Trimming cost V 0 bases and J 3 bases, with 11 bases left between them.

This clonotype has at least ten counts. For the CDR3, the DNA is TGTGCCAGCAGCCTCCAGGGGGCAGAGACCCAGTACTTC. It is translated as CASSLQGAETQYF. The chain uses TRBV7-3 and TRBJ2-5; the match to TRBD1 covers 8 bases. CDR3 length: 13 residues. The trim removed 5 bases at V and 4 bases at J, leaving 3 bases unmatched. Germline V gene data show CDR1 as SGHTA and CDR2 as FQGTGA.

In nucleotides, the CDR3 is TGCGCCAGCAGCCAAGTGGGACTAGCCCCCGAGACCCAGTACTTC. This codes for CASSQVGLAPETQYF. The chain couples TRBV4-1 to TRBJ2-5, with 9 bases that match TRBD2. CDR1 is MGHRA, CDR2 YSYEKL, per germline. The CDR3 extends over 15 amino acids. J gave up 5 bases and V 1 base, and 5 bases lay outside the gene matches.

This rearrangement joins TRBV5-1 to TRBJ1-4, with D unresolved. Germline V gene lookup returns CDR1 SGHRS and CDR2 YFSETQ. The CDR3 has 12 residues. V was trimmed by 1 base and J by 7 bases, leaving 5 bases between them. CDR3 nucleotide sequence: TGCGCCAGCAGCTTGACACCTGAAAAACTGTTTTTT. This encodes CASSLTPEKLFF.

This clonotype appeared a few times. This rearrangement joins TRBV12-3 or TRBV12-4 to TRBJ2-7; D call uncertain. The tail of the sequence fits TRBJ2-1 better, so the J call may be wrong. The CDR3 covers 14 residues. CDR3 region: CASSLGPSLNEQFF. In DNA form, the CDR3 reads TGTGCCAGCAGTTTGGGCCCGTCCCTCAATGAGCAGTTCTTC.

This clonotype turned up a few times. The V and J genes are TRBV4-1 and TRBJ2-5; 9 bases are a match to TRBD2. Germline loops: CDR1 MGHRA, CDR2 YSYEKL. The CDR3 runs to 15 residues. J gave up 5 bases and V 4 bases, and 8 bases lay outside the gene matches. The CDR3 protein is CASSPTGTSYETQYF. The CDR3 DNA reads as TGCGCCAGCAGCCCTACCGGGACTAGCTATGAGACCCAGTACTTC.

The rearrangement joins TRBV6-1 to TRBJ2-1; D tentatively reads TRBD1 or TRBD2 (6 bases each). The germline gives CDR1 MNHNS, CDR2 SASEGT. The length of the CDR3 is 15 residues. With 1 base removed from V and 7 bases from J, the gap between germline ends came to 14 bases. The CDR3 loop reads CASSEGQAGGNEQFF. Written as DNA, the CDR3 is TGTGCCAGCAGTGAAGGACAGGCCGGAGGGAATGAGCAGTTCTTC.

This clonotype appeared a single time. V is TRBV7-9 and J is TRBJ2-5, with D possibly TRBD2 on 5 matching bases. Germline loops: CDR1 SEHNR, CDR2 FQNEAQ (reference sequence). The CDR3 consists of 15 residues. Between the trimmed V and J ends, which lost 0 bases and 2 bases, there was a span of 10 bases. The DNA of the CDR3 is TGTGCCAGCAGCTTAGCCGGGGAGATTCAAGAGACCCAGTACTTC. Protein: CASSLAGEIQETQYF.

This clonotype turned up a few times. The chain recombines TRBV12-3 or TRBV12-4 with TRBJ2-5, with a tentative D call TRBD1 (6 bases). Between the trimmed V and J ends, which lost 6 bases and 2 bases, there was a span of 13 bases. The CDR3 consists of 14 residues. CDR3 nucleotide sequence: TGTGCCAGCAGCACCGGACAGAGGCAAGAGACCCAGTACTTC. It is translated as CASSTGQRQETQYF.

The sample holds a few counts of this clonotype. The V gene is TRBV10-3, the J gene TRBJ2-6; D remains ambiguous. The CDR3 is 15 amino acids. Germline V gives CDR1 ENHRY, CDR2 SYGVKD. V was trimmed by 6 bases and J by 1 base, leaving 10 bases between them. In nucleotides, the CDR3 is TGTGCCATCAGACTGTCCGGTTCTGGGGCCAACGTCCTGACTTTC. This gives the protein CAIRLSGSGANVLTF.

In its sample, this clonotype was seen many times. The gene calls are TRBV7-2 and TRBJ2-7; 11 nucleotides align to TRBD2. V was pared by 2 bases and J by 2 bases, with 8 bases of the junction left unmatched. CDR3 length: 17 residues. Germline V lookup: CDR1 SGHTA, CDR2 FQGNSA. CDR3 DNA sequence: TGTGCCAGCAGCTTAACTCTAGGGACTAGCGGTGCCTACGAGCAGTACTTC. Residues: CASSLTLGTSGAYEQYF.

In DNA form, the CDR3 reads TGCAGTGCTAGTCCGGACAGATACAATGAGCAGTTCTTC. It specifies CSASPDRYNEQFF. The V call is TRBV20-1, the J call TRBJ2-1; a weak D match, TRBD1 (6 bases). Trimming cost V 3 bases and J 4 bases, with 10 bases left between them. Germline-derived CDR1 and CDR2 are DFQATT and SNEGSKA (reference sequence). The CDR3 loop spans 13 amino acids.

This clonotype was counted ten times or more. V and J are TRBV7-3 and TRBJ2-1; D is uncertain. V dropped 2 bases and J dropped 7 bases, with 12 bases sitting between them. This CDR3 comprises 14 residues. Germline CDR1 is SGHTA and CDR2 is FQGTGA. The CDR3 reads CASSLQPGWNEQFF. CDR3 nucleotide sequence: TGTGCCAGCAGCTTACAGCCAGGCTGGAATGAGCAGTTCTTC. The whole variable domain, remainder taken from reference TRBV7-3 and TRBJ2-1, is GAGVSQTPSNKVTEKGKYVELRCDPISGHTALYWYRQSLGQGPEFLIYFQGTGAADDSGLPNDRFFAVRPEGSVSTLKIQRTERGDSAVYLCASSLQPGWNEQFFGPGTRLTVL.

This clonotype showed up just once. The chain combines TRBV6-1 with TRBJ1-5; the match to TRBD1 covers 7 bases. The CDR3 length is 16 residues. Germline V gene data show CDR1 as MNHNS and CDR2 as SASEGT. With 4 bases clipped from V and 7 bases from J, the junction kept 13 bases outside the gene matches. Here the CDR3 DNA reads TGTGCCAGCAGTGGATATGGAAGGGGGCAGGGGCAGCCCCAGCATTTT. It specifies CASSGYGRGQGQPQHF.

This clonotype was counted a few times. This chain uses TRBV27 with TRBJ1-2, with TRBD1 matching over 7 bases. Germline V gives CDR1 MNHEY, CDR2 SMNVEV (reference sequence). The CDR3 length is 13 residues. Losses at the gene ends were 5 bases for V and 6 bases for J; bases not matched to a gene: 6. The CDR3 sequence is CASSRQGVNGYTF. CDR3 DNA: TGTGCCAGCAGTCGACAGGGAGTTAATGGCTACACCTTC.

The chain is built from TRBV7-4 and TRBJ1-5; no clear D. Germline V gives CDR1 SGHVT, CDR2 SQSDAQ. The length of the CDR3 is 16 residues. Deletions cut 5 bases from V and 0 bases from J, with 14 bases between. The CDR3 reads CASSPRGRYSNQPQHF. The CDR3 bases are TGTGCCAGCAGCCCCCGGGGTAGGTATAGCAATCAGCCCCAGCATTTT.

The chain employs TRBV18 and TRBJ1-4, with TRBD1 identical over 8 bases. The CDR3 sequence is 15 residues long. Germline V gives CDR1 KGHSH, CDR2 LQKENI. Losses at the gene ends were 3 bases for V and 8 bases for J; bases not matched to a gene: 8. The CDR3 DNA follows: TGTGCCAGCTCACCGCCCGGGACAGGTCTAGAAAAACTGTTTTTT. It codes for CASSPPGTGLEKLFF.

This clonotype was seen many times. The rearrangement joins TRBV4-3 to TRBJ2-7, with a tentative D call TRBD2 (6 bases). Germline-derived CDR1 and CDR2 are LGHNA and YSLEER. Trimming cost V 4 bases and J 4 bases, with 17 bases left between them. CDR3 length: 15 amino acids. The CDR3 DNA follows: TGCGCCAGCAGCCTCCAGGGAGGTGGGGGTTACGAGCAGTACTTC. As protein: CASSLQGGGGYEQYF.

On this clonotype: The junction departs from the called germline gene at one end, perhaps through a read error. The rearrangement uses TRBV5-1 and TRBJ2-2; 7 nucleotides agree with TRBD1. The CDR3 is made up of 15 amino acids. Germline lookup yields CDR1 SGHRS and CDR2 YFSETQ. CDR3 region: CASSLGTANTGELFF. The DNA for the CDR3 is TGTGCCAGCAGCCTCGGGACAGCGAACACCGGGGAGCTGTTTTTT.

A few counts support this clonotype. The V call is TRBV20-1, the J call TRBJ2-7; 9 bases line up with TRBD2. CDR1 is DFQATT and CDR2 is SNEGSKA in the germline V gene (reference sequence). The CDR3 is made up of 18 amino acids. With V trimmed by 1 base and J by 0 bases, 13 bases remained unmatched. The CDR3 coding sequence is TGCAGTGCTAGAGGATCTCTTTGGTCTAGCGGGATCTCCTACGAGCAGTACTTC. This codes for CSARGSLWSSGISYEQYF.

Turning to this clonotype: At one boundary the junction diverges from the germline segment, which might be a read error. The rearrangement uses TRBV15 and TRBJ1-2; unclear D gene. Per the germline V gene, CDR1 is LNHNV and CDR2 is YYDKDF (reference sequence). There are 15 residues in the CDR3. The CDR3 DNA is TGTGCCACCAGAAGAGAAGCAGGAGTTTCCGTTGGCTACACCTTC. Translated: CATRREAGVSVGYTF. The full variable domain, its missing parts supplied by reference TRBV15 and TRBJ1-2, is DAMVIQNPRYQVTQFGKPVTLSCSQTLNHNVMYWYQQKSSQAPKLLFHYYDKDFNNEADTPDNFQSRRPNTSFCFLDIRSPGLGDTAMYLCATRREAGVSVGYTFGSGTRLTVV.

The J gene is TRBJ2-7, the V gene TRBV20-1, with D uncertain. Between the trimmed V and J ends, which lost 3 bases and 0 bases, there was a span of 6 bases. Germline V gene lookup returns CDR1 DFQATT and CDR2 SNEGSKA (reference sequence). The CDR3 runs 12 residues. For the CDR3, the DNA is TGCAGTGCTAGCGCGAGCTCCTACGAGCAGTACTTC. Its protein product is CSASASSYEQYF.

This chain uses TRBV29-1 with TRBJ2-7; a possible D gene is TRBD1 (5 bases). Germline CDR1 and CDR2: SQVTM and ANQGSEA. The CDR3 is 11 amino acids. Trimming cost V 6 bases and J 3 bases, with 9 bases left between them. CDR3 protein: CSVADSYEQYV. CDR3 in DNA: TGCAGCGTCGCCGACAGCTACGAGCAGTACGTC.

This clonotype showed up just a few times. This chain uses TRBV6-2 or TRBV6-3 with TRBJ1-1; D might be TRBD1 (5 bases). In germline, CDR1 is MNHEY, CDR2 SVGEGT. The CDR3 is 15 amino acids. The V and J ends lost 2 bases and 0 bases respectively, with 10 bases between them. The CDR3 reads CASSYPRAMNTEAFF. The CDR3, as DNA: TGTGCCAGCAGTTACCCCAGGGCAATGAACACTGAAGCTTTCTTT.

This clonotype occurred a few times. The rearrangement uses TRBV6-2 or TRBV6-3 and TRBJ2-7; TRBD1 agrees at 11 bases. The CDR3 runs to 15 residues. Trimming at V came to 2 bases and at J to 5 bases, leaving 5 bases not matched to a gene. The germline V gene has CDR1 MNHEY and CDR2 SVGEGT. CDR3: CASSYPMGQGDEQYF. DNA of the CDR3: TGTGCCAGCAGTTACCCCATGGGACAGGGGGACGAGCAGTACTTC.

This clonotype was picked up a small number of times. This chain uses TRBV4-3 with TRBJ2-7; possible D gene TRBD1, 6 bases. Germline loops: CDR1 LGHNA, CDR2 YSLEER. Trimming took 4 bases from V and 3 from J, leaving 16 bases between them. The CDR3 has 15 amino acids. The CDR3: CASSRYLEGGYEQYF. DNA for the CDR3: TGCGCCAGCAGCCGCTACTTGGAAGGGGGCTACGAGCAGTACTTC.

V gene TRBV20-1 combines with J gene TRBJ2-1; 10 nucleotides match TRBD2. From germline, CDR1 is DFQATT and CDR2 SNEGSKA (reference sequence). This CDR3 spans 16 amino acids. V trimming: 3 bases; J trimming: 8 bases; junction bases outside the gene matches: 13. CDR3 DNA sequence: TGCAGTGCTAGCCATACTAGCGGGGCCTACATGGATGAGCAGTTCTTC. Translation gives CSASHTSGAYMDEQFF.

The J gene is TRBJ2-1, the V gene TRBV5-1; perhaps TRBD2 as D (5 bases). CDR1 SGHRS and CDR2 YFSETQ come from the germline V gene. Trimming removed 0 bases from V and 4 bases from J, with 11 bases in between. This CDR3 has 15 amino acids. The CDR3 DNA reads TGCGCCAGCAGCTTGGCCCTAGCAGCATACAATGAGCAGTTCTTC. It yields the protein CASSLALAAYNEQFF.

This clonotype was counted between two and nine times. Mismatch with germline at one junction end may stem from a read error. This chain joins TRBV7-7 and TRBJ1-2, with unresolved D. This CDR3 comprises 17 residues. From germline, CDR1 is SSHAT and CDR2 FNYEAQ (reference sequence). For the CDR3, the DNA is TGTGCTAGCAGCTCACTCCATTTTACAGTTCCTAACTATGGCTACACCTTC. As protein: CASSSLHFTVPNYGYTF.

The chain recombines TRBV29-1 with TRBJ1-1; 10 bases map to TRBD1. The CDR3 is made up of 13 amino acids. Trimming removed 4 bases from V and 5 bases from J; junction bases left unmatched: 4. Germline CDR1 SQVTM, CDR2 ANQGSEA. CDR3 region: CSVAWTGGTEAFF. In DNA, the CDR3 is TGCAGCGTTGCCTGGACAGGGGGAACTGAAGCTTTCTTT.